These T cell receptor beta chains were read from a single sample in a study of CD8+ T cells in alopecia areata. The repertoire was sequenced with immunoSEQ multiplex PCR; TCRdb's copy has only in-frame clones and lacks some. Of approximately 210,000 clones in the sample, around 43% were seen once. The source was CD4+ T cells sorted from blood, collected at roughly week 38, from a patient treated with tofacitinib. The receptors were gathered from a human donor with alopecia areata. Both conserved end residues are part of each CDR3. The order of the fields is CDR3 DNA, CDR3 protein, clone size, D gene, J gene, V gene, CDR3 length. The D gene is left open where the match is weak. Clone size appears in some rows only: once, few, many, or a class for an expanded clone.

CDR3 DNA: TGCGCCAGCAGCCAGGGGGGGCGCGATGAAAAACTGTTTTTT
CDR3 protein: CASSQGGRDEKLFF
clone size: .
D gene: .
J gene: TRBJ1-4
V gene: TRBV4-3
CDR3 length: 14

CDR3 DNA: TGTGCCAGCAGCCCACGAACCGGAACCACTGAAGCTTTCTTT
CDR3 protein: CASSPRTGTTEAFF
clone size: .
D gene: .
J gene: TRBJ1-1
V gene: TRBV7-9
CDR3 length: 14

CDR3 DNA: TGTGCCTGGAGTGAGACCCCGGGCACGCAGTATTTT
CDR3 protein: CAWSETPGTQYF
clone size: .
D gene: .
J gene: TRBJ2-3
V gene: TRBV30
CDR3 length: 12

CDR3 DNA: TGTGCCAGCACTACCGGGCCTGAAGCTTTCTTT
CDR3 protein: CASTTGPEAFF
clone size: .
D gene: .
J gene: TRBJ1-1
V gene: TRBV6-6
CDR3 length: 11

CDR3 DNA: TGTGCCAGCAGTATGGAGGGCCGGTCCACTGAAGCTTTCTTT
CDR3 protein: CASSMEGRSTEAFF
clone size: .
D gene: .
J gene: TRBJ1-1
V gene: TRBV2
CDR3 length: 14

CDR3 DNA: TGTGCCTGGAGTGTACTGAAGGGTAAGGGCTACGAGCAGTACTTC
CDR3 protein: CAWSVLKGKGYEQYF
clone size: .
D gene: .
J gene: TRBJ2-7
V gene: TRBV30
CDR3 length: 15

CDR3 DNA: TGTGCCAGCTCAGCCGGGACAGCAAACACTGAAGCTTTCTTT
CDR3 protein: CASSAGTANTEAFF
clone size: .
D gene: TRBD1
J gene: TRBJ1-1
V gene: TRBV18
CDR3 length: 14

CDR3 DNA: TGTGCCTACCGGACTAGCGGGAGTTCGGGTACGCAGTATTTT
CDR3 protein: CAYRTSGSSGTQYF
clone size: .
D gene: TRBD2
J gene: TRBJ2-3
V gene: TRBV30
CDR3 length: 14

CDR3 DNA: TGTGCCAGCAGAGGACTAGCGGGAGGAACCGGGGAGCTGTTTTTT
CDR3 protein: CASRGLAGGTGELFF
clone size: .
D gene: TRBD2
J gene: TRBJ2-2
V gene: TRBV2
CDR3 length: 15

CDR3 DNA: TGTGCCTGGTCCGCAAAGACAGATACGCAGTATTTT
CDR3 protein: CAWSAKTDTQYF
clone size: .
D gene: .
J gene: TRBJ2-3
V gene: TRBV30
CDR3 length: 12

CDR3 DNA: TGTGCCAGCAGCTTGAGATTTGGGTACTACAATGAGCAGTTCTTC
CDR3 protein: CASSLRFGYYNEQFF
clone size: few
D gene: .
J gene: TRBJ2-1
V gene: TRBV7-8
CDR3 length: 15

CDR3 DNA: TGTGCCAGCAGCTTAGCGCCCGCTACTGGAAACACCATATATTTT
CDR3 protein: CASSLAPATGNTIYF
clone size: .
D gene: .
J gene: TRBJ1-3
V gene: TRBV7-2
CDR3 length: 15

CDR3 DNA: TGTGCCAGCCGGCGGGTCGACTATGGCTACACCTTC
CDR3 protein: CASRRVDYGYTF
clone size: .
D gene: .
J gene: TRBJ1-2
V gene: TRBV6-5
CDR3 length: 12

CDR3 DNA: TGTGCCAGCAGCGTCGAGGGTTGGACTGAAGCTTTCTTT
CDR3 protein: CASSVEGWTEAFF
clone size: few
D gene: .
J gene: TRBJ1-1
V gene: TRBV5-6
CDR3 length: 13

CDR3 DNA: TGCAGCGTTGATGGGTCGGCAAACGAGCAGTACTTC
CDR3 protein: CSVDGSANEQYF
clone size: .
D gene: .
J gene: TRBJ2-7
V gene: TRBV29-1
CDR3 length: 12

CDR3 DNA: TGTGCCAGCAGTGGAAGGACTAGCGGGAGGATGGATACGCAGTATTTT
CDR3 protein: CASSGRTSGRMDTQYF
clone size: .
D gene: TRBD2
J gene: TRBJ2-3
V gene: TRBV27
CDR3 length: 16

CDR3 DNA: TGTGCCAGCAGTTTCCGACTGAGTTCGGGCACAGATACGCAGTATTTT
CDR3 protein: CASSFRLSSGTDTQYF
clone size: few
D gene: .
J gene: TRBJ2-3
V gene: TRBV6-5
CDR3 length: 16

CDR3 DNA: TGTGCCAGCAGCTTAGACAGGCGCTCCTACAATGAGCAGTTCTTC
CDR3 protein: CASSLDRRSYNEQFF
clone size: .
D gene: .
J gene: TRBJ2-1
V gene: TRBV5-4
CDR3 length: 15

CDR3 DNA: TGCGCCAGCAGTACCGGGACTACTGCGTACGAGCAGTACTTC
CDR3 protein: CASSTGTTAYEQYF
clone size: .
D gene: TRBD2
J gene: TRBJ2-7
V gene: TRBV5-1
CDR3 length: 14

CDR3 DNA: TGTGCCTGGAGTTACCAGGGCGGGAGCACAGATACGCAGTATTTT
CDR3 protein: CAWSYQGGSTDTQYF
clone size: .
D gene: .
J gene: TRBJ2-3
V gene: TRBV30
CDR3 length: 15

CDR3 DNA: TGTGCCAGCAGTACTTCCACAGGGGGGAACACCGGGGAGCTGTTTTTT
CDR3 protein: CASSTSTGGNTGELFF
clone size: .
D gene: TRBD1
J gene: TRBJ2-2
V gene: TRBV2
CDR3 length: 16

CDR3 DNA: TGTGCCAGCTGCCGGGCTAGCGGTGGGGGGAATGAGCAGTTCTTC
CDR3 protein: CASCRASGGGNEQFF
clone size: .
D gene: TRBD2
J gene: TRBJ2-1
V gene: TRBV2
CDR3 length: 15

CDR3 DNA: TGTGCCTGGAGTGCAAGACGGGCATCCTACAATGAGCAGTTCTTC
CDR3 protein: CAWSARRASYNEQFF
clone size: .
D gene: .
J gene: TRBJ2-1
V gene: TRBV30
CDR3 length: 15

CDR3 DNA: TGTGCCACCAGCAAGGGGTCAGCGGGAGCGAGTGGCGAGCAGTACTTC
CDR3 protein: CATSKGSAGASGEQYF
clone size: once
D gene: TRBD2
J gene: TRBJ2-7
V gene: TRBV15
CDR3 length: 16

CDR3 DNA: TGTGCCAGCTCAACCGAGCGTTGGGAGACCCAGTACTTC
CDR3 protein: CASSTERWETQYF
clone size: .
D gene: .
J gene: TRBJ2-5
V gene: TRBV18
CDR3 length: 13

CDR3 DNA: TGTGCCAGCAGTTACGATTGGGCTGCAGTGAAAGCTTTCTTT
CDR3 protein: CASSYDWAAVKAFF
clone size: .
D gene: .
J gene: TRBJ1-1
V gene: TRBV6-5
CDR3 length: 14

CDR3 DNA: TGTGCCAGCAGTGACCTAGCGGGAGAATACGAGCAGTACTTC
CDR3 protein: CASSDLAGEYEQYF
clone size: few
D gene: TRBD2
J gene: TRBJ2-7
V gene: TRBV28
CDR3 length: 14

CDR3 DNA: TGCGCCAGCAGCCCAGGACAGGGTCAAGAGACCCAGTACTTC
CDR3 protein: CASSPGQGQETQYF
clone size: .
D gene: TRBD1
J gene: TRBJ2-5
V gene: TRBV5-1
CDR3 length: 14

CDR3 DNA: TGCGCCAGCAGCCGCTCCCCAACTAGCTACGAGCAGTACTTC
CDR3 protein: CASSRSPTSYEQYF
clone size: .
D gene: .
J gene: TRBJ2-7
V gene: TRBV4-1
CDR3 length: 14

CDR3 DNA: TGCAGCGTTGACATGGGACAGGGGGCGCACACTGAAGCTTTCTTT
CDR3 protein: CSVDMGQGAHTEAFF
clone size: few
D gene: TRBD1
J gene: TRBJ1-1
V gene: TRBV29-1
CDR3 length: 15

CDR3 DNA: TGTGCCTGGACCACAGGGGTCTTGAACACTGAAGCTTTCTTT
CDR3 protein: CAWTTGVLNTEAFF
clone size: .
D gene: TRBD1
J gene: TRBJ1-1
V gene: TRBV30
CDR3 length: 14

CDR3 DNA: TGTGCCAGCAGTGGGGGGCGGGAGACCCCCTTAGCGACCCAGTACTTC
CDR3 protein: CASSGGRETPLATQYF
clone size: .
D gene: .
J gene: TRBJ2-5
V gene: TRBV2
CDR3 length: 16

CDR3 DNA: TGTGCCAGCAACCGAAACTCTGGGGCCAACGTCCTGACTTTC
CDR3 protein: CASNRNSGANVLTF
clone size: .
D gene: .
J gene: TRBJ2-6
V gene: TRBV13
CDR3 length: 14

CDR3 DNA: TGTGCCAGCAGCCATCGTAACGGTCTAGCGGGTGAGCAGTTCTTC
CDR3 protein: CASSHRNGLAGEQFF
clone size: few
D gene: TRBD2
J gene: TRBJ2-1
V gene: TRBV7-2
CDR3 length: 15

CDR3 DNA: TGTGCCAGCAGCCATACCCCGACAGGGGGCGAAGATACGCAGTATTTT
CDR3 protein: CASSHTPTGGEDTQYF
clone size: many
D gene: TRBD1
J gene: TRBJ2-3
V gene: TRBV7-3
CDR3 length: 16

CDR3 DNA: TGCGCCAGCAGTCCCCTGATGGTACTCCACTATGGCTACACCTTC
CDR3 protein: CASSPLMVLHYGYTF
clone size: few
D gene: .
J gene: TRBJ1-2
V gene: TRBV23-1
CDR3 length: 15

CDR3 DNA: TGTGCCAGCATCCCCCGGACTAGCGGGAGCAGATACGAGCAGTACTTC
CDR3 protein: CASIPRTSGSRYEQYF
clone size: .
D gene: TRBD2
J gene: TRBJ2-7
V gene: TRBV6-6
CDR3 length: 16

CDR3 DNA: TGTGCCAGCAGCTTTGAGATGGGACAGGTCGGAGAGGAGGGAGAGACCCAGTACTTC
CDR3 protein: CASSFEMGQVGEEGETQYF
clone size: .
D gene: TRBD1
J gene: TRBJ2-5
V gene: TRBV7-2
CDR3 length: 19

CDR3 DNA: TGTGCCAGCAGCATGGTGGGAGTCGAGACAGATACGCAGTATTTT
CDR3 protein: CASSMVGVETDTQYF
clone size: .
D gene: .
J gene: TRBJ2-3
V gene: TRBV11-2
CDR3 length: 15

CDR3 DNA: TGTGCCAGCAGCGTAGCGCAGGGGACAGGCTACACCTTC
CDR3 protein: CASSVAQGTGYTF
clone size: once
D gene: .
J gene: TRBJ1-2
V gene: TRBV9
CDR3 length: 13

CDR3 DNA: TGCGCCAGCAGCTTGGAGACAGCGAACACTGAAGCTTTCTTT
CDR3 protein: CASSLETANTEAFF
clone size: .
D gene: .
J gene: TRBJ1-1
V gene: TRBV5-1
CDR3 length: 14

CDR3 DNA: TGCGCCAGCAGCCAAGCCGGGACAGGGAGTGAAGCTTTCTTT
CDR3 protein: CASSQAGTGSEAFF
clone size: .
D gene: TRBD1
J gene: TRBJ1-1
V gene: TRBV4-3
CDR3 length: 14

CDR3 DNA: TGTGCCAGCAGTTCCCTTATTGTCGGCACAGATACGCAGTATTTT
CDR3 protein: CASSSLIVGTDTQYF
clone size: .
D gene: .
J gene: TRBJ2-3
V gene: TRBV6-5
CDR3 length: 15